This T cell receptor beta chain was recovered during a study of cytomegalovirus exposure and HLA in healthy donors. The primer mix had 60 Vbeta and 13 Jbeta primers. Repertoires were generated with immunoSEQ multiplex PCR, while TCRdb's copy carries only in-frame clones and drops some. The data contain about 270,000 clones, roughly 90% of them seen just once; the ten biggest clones take up roughly 4%. Study results and caveats: CMV serostatus alone was available as immune exposure information. In a later analysis, at a false discovery rate of 0.05, fewer than 20,000 TCR beta sequences matched HLA alleles.

Turning to this clone: The antigen is not known.

CDR1 and CDR2 (germline): GTSNPN, SVGIG (reference sequence). V shed 5 bases and J 4 bases; nucleotides not matched to a gene: 5. This CDR3 has 13 residues. This chain connects TRBV30 to TRBJ1-2; 9 nucleotides agree with TRBD1. This receptor was taken from a middle-aged man in good health and CMV-seropositive. The source material was PBMCs. The CDR3 nucleotides read TGTGCCTGGGCCCCGGACAGGGGCTATGGCTACACCTTC. Amino acid sequence: CAWAPDRGYGYTF.